This TCR beta chain came from a study of blood T cell repertoires in COVID-19. Study at large: Samples of COVID-19 (acute and convalescent) were obtained from the United States, Italy and Spain.

J was trimmed by 5 bases and V by 5 bases; bases with no gene match: 6. The length of the CDR3 is 14 residues. Germline CDR1 is LNHDA and CDR2 is SQIVND (reference sequence). Repertoires were generated with immunoSEQ multiplex PCR, while TCRdb's copy carries only in-frame clones and drops some. The table includes some 200,000 clones, around 89% detected once. Participant-reported clinical history was the basis for cohort assignment. Sequencing was done on a sample of PBMCs or T cells enriched from blood (not recorded which). This TCR came from a woman in her twenties or thirties who had recovered from COVID-19. The chain employs TRBV19 and TRBJ1-5; 7 bases are a match to TRBD1. The CDR3 DNA sequence: TGTGCCAGTAGTCCCAGAGACAGGGATCAGCCCCAGCATTTT. Translating gives CASSPRDRDQPQHF.